Below, 7 T cell receptor beta chains from the same sample are listed, as sequenced in a study of patients and donors after allogeneic stem cell transplantation. Each CDR3 protein is one row after TCRdb ran MiXCR on the RT-PCR reads. The table has 95,000 to 120,000 distinct CDR3 sequences, 35% to 45% seen once. Sequenced material: blood, either unsorted or a sorted T cell fraction (not recorded which). All receptors derive from a human donor who was either an allogeneic HSCT recipient or a stem cell or donor lymphocyte infusion donor (not recorded which). It is not recorded whose cells these are; they may come from a transplant donor.

V and J are TRBV7-9 and TRBJ2-5, with 7 bases identical to TRBD2. V lost 1 base and J lost 3; bases outside the gene matches: 5. Germline values: CDR1 SEHNR, CDR2 FQNEAQ (reference sequence). The CDR3 totals 15 residues. CDR3 residues: CASSLEWTSKETQYF. CDR3 DNA: TGTGCCAGCAGCTTAGAATGGACTAGTAAAGAGACCCAGTACTTC. Based on the CDR3 plus reference TRBV7-9 and TRBJ2-5, the full variable domain is DTGVSQNPRHKITKRGQNVTFRCDPISEHNRLYWYRQTLGQGPEFLTYFQNEAQLEKSRLLSDRFSAERPKGSFSTLEIQRTEQGDSAMYLCASSLEWTSKETQYFGPGTRLLVL.

The CDR3 protein is CASSYSSVLDRWGTEAFF. CDR3 nucleotides: TGTGCCAGCAGTTACTCTAGCGTTTTGGACAGATGGGGCACTGAAGCTTTCTTT. The gene calls are TRBV6-5 and TRBJ1-1, with a possible D match to TRBD1 (6 bases). The CDR3 consists of 18 residues. Germline CDR1 reads MNHEY; CDR2 reads SVGAGI. V lost 0 bases and J lost 4, with 21 bases in between.

This rearrangement joins TRBV5-6 to TRBJ1-1; the D gene is possibly TRBD1 (6 bases). V gave up 4 bases and J gave up 3 bases, with 19 bases separating them. The CDR3 extends over 16 amino acids. Per the germline V gene, CDR1 is SGHDT and CDR2 is YYEEEE. The CDR3 region is CASSGQGQPNDTEAFF. CDR3 bases: TGTGCCAGCAGCGGACAAGGACAGCCTAATGACACTGAAGCTTTCTTT.

The genes are TRBV4-2 and TRBJ1-3; D possibly corresponds to TRBD1 (5 bases). CDR1 and CDR2 (germline): LGHNA, YNFKEQ. The CDR3 sequence is 15 residues long. V lost 4 bases and J lost 2, with 12 bases in between. CDR3 nucleotides: TGTGCCAGCAGCCTAAGGGGTAGTACTGGAAACACCATATATTTT. Protein: CASSLRGSTGNTIYF.

This clonotype was observed a single time. The chain couples TRBV14 to TRBJ2-1, with 9 bases that match TRBD2. The germline V gene has CDR1 SGHDN and CDR2 FVKESK. The CDR3 runs to 10 residues. The ends lost 6 bases at V and 15 bases at J; junction bases unmatched: 3. The CDR3, as DNA: TGTGCCAGCAGGCTAGCGGGACTGTTCTTC. It translates to CASRLAGLFF.

The chain couples TRBV6-7 to TRBJ2-7, with 8 positions matching TRBD1. TRBV6-7 is noted as an ORF with a role that remains uncertain. Trimming took 0 bases from V and 1 from J; bases not matched to a gene: 11. The CDR3 has 18 residues. The CDR3 coding sequence is TGTGCCAGCAGTTACTCGATAACAACGGACAGGGAATCCTACGAGCAGTACTTC. Translation: CASSYSITTDRESYEQYF.

The rearrangement links TRBV21-1 to TRBJ1-3; no check of the table's D call, TRBD1, against the DNA was made. TRBV21-1 is an annotated pseudogene. The CDR3 is made up of 16 amino acids. CDR3 protein: CASSKGHRTAGNTIYF. Written as DNA, the CDR3 is TGTGCCAGCAGCAAAGGGCACAGGACGGCTGGAAACACCATATATTTT.